This T cell receptor beta chain was recovered during a study of radiation and T cells in renal cell carcinoma. In the study overall: Nephrectomy followed 15 Gy stereotactic body radiation by 4 weeks.

CDR3 length equals 13 residues. Germline V lookup: CDR1 MDHEN, CDR2 SYDVKM. V was pared by 4 bases and J by 6 bases, with 10 bases between. Sequencing used immunoSEQ multiplex PCR; TCRdb keeps in-frame clones, though not all of them. The sample comprises 140,000 to 150,000 clones, 88% of which are singletons, and 3.5% to 5% rests with the top ten. In this sample, this clone turned up a few times. Its antigen is unknown. Findings and limits, study-wide: From baseline, blood top tumor clonotypes peaked at 2 weeks post-radiation.

Time point defined: baseline pretreatment blood. Indicated treatment: 15 Gy SBRT to primary tumor, nephrectomy 4 weeks later. This chain uses TRBV28 with TRBJ1-5; D gene ambiguous. The input for sequencing was blood, taken from a patient whose treatment included radiotherapy and nephrectomy. The source is a woman in her 70s with renal cell carcinoma. CDR3 in amino acids: CASSSPLGQPQHF. CDR3 nucleotides: TGTGCCAGCAGTTCCCCCTTAGGTCAGCCCCAGCATTTT.